The source of this TCR beta chain is a study of T cells after yellow fever vaccination. Study-level background: Researchers used SMART-Seq v4 Ultra Low Input to prepare fractions that had low cell numbers. Findings of the study overall: Weaker overall, the secondary response nonetheless peaked faster (day 5 versus 15). Post-booster reappearance was seen for most primary-vaccination clones (about 96% CD4, around 91% CD8).

Notes on this clonotype: What it binds is unknown.

The CDR3 consists of 16 residues. Germline V gene sequence: CDR1 KGHDR, CDR2 SFDVKD. Trimming left V 3 bases short and J 5 bases short, with 18 bases between. It was through 5'RACE template switching that TCR cDNA was made, with a universal primer site and UMIs added. TCRdb re-called the 5' RACE reads with MiXCR, one entry per CDR3 protein. The table includes 510,000 or so distinct CDR3 sequences, 19% detected once. This sequence was found in a man between 25 and 39 years old who received the YFV17D yellow fever vaccine. V and J are TRBV24-1 and TRBJ2-5; possibly TRBD2 for D (7 bases). The specimen was PBMCs, collected 15 days after the yellow fever booster vaccination. The CDR3 region has the DNA TGTGCCACCAGTGATAATCGGCAGGGGAGGGGCGAGACCCAGTACTTC. Its translation is CATSDNRQGRGETQYF.